The T cell receptor (beta chain) described here comes from a study of blood T cell repertoires in COVID-19. Participants came from around 25 US areas, aged about 18 to 90 years. The assay was immunoSEQ multiplex PCR, and TCRdb's table has in-frame clones only and misses some. The sample contains approximately 200,000 clones, 86% of which appear only once. V trimming: 5 bases; J trimming: 2 bases; junction bases outside the gene matches: 2. This CDR3 contains 15 residues. Looked up from germline, CDR1 is MNHEY and CDR2 is SVGEGT. This receptor was taken from a woman aged 30 to 39 who had been exposed to COVID-19. Sample: PBMCs or T cells enriched from blood (not recorded which). The genes are TRBV6-2 or TRBV6-3 and TRBJ2-1, with TRBD2 matching 11 bases. The CDR3 is CASSLSGGAYNEQFF. The CDR3 DNA sequence: TGTGCCAGCAGTCTTAGCGGGGGGGCCTACAATGAGCAGTTCTTC.